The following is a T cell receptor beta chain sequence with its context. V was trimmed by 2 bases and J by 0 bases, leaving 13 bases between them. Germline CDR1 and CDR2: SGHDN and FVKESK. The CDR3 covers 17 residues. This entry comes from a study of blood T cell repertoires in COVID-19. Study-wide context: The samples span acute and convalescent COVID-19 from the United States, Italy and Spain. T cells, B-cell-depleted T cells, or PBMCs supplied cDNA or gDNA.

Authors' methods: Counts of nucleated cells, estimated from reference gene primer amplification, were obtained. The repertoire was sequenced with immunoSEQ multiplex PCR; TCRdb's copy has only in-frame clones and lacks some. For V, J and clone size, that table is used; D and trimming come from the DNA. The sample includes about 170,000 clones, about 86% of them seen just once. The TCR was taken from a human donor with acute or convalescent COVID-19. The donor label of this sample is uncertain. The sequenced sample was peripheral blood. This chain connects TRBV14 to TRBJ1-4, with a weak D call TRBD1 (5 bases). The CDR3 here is CASSQLGLLSTNEKLFF. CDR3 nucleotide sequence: TGTGCCAGCAGCCAACTGGGACTACTTTCAACTAATGAAAAACTGTTTTTT.